These T cell receptor beta chains were read from a single sample in a study of blood T cell repertoires in COVID-19. TCRdb's table, derived via immunoSEQ multiplex PCR, lists solely in-frame clones and lacks some. The sample shows over 60,000 clones, 80% to 90% of them seen only once. Material: peripheral blood. These receptors all stem from a man aged 40-49 years with acute or convalescent COVID-19. CDR3s include the opening cysteine and the closing phenylalanine or tryptophan. D genes are given only for firm matches. Some rows mark clone size as missing; the rest say once, few, many or name a class of expanded clone.

>TRBD1|TRBJ1-6|NA|TRBV20-1
CSASSPAGGVNNSPLHF
TGCAGTGCTAGTTCCCCCGCAGGGGGAGTCAATAATTCACCCCTCCACTTT
>NA|TRBJ1-2|NA|TRBV19
CASSMVRDRSPGGYTF
TGTGCCAGTAGTATGGTGCGGGACCGCTCCCCTGGTGGCTACACCTTC
>NA|TRBJ1-4|NA|TRBV19
CASSIAHIEKLFF
TGTGCCAGTAGTATAGCCCACATTGAAAAACTGTTTTTT
>NA|TRBJ1-4|NA|TRBV5-1
CASSLAPLPPGLGEKLFF
TGCGCCAGCAGCTTGGCCCCGCTCCCTCCAGGGTTGGGTGAAAAACTGTTTTTT
>NA|TRBJ1-6|few|TRBV9
CASSVDSGSPLHF
TGTGCCAGCAGCGTTGATAGTGGTTCACCCCTCCACTTT
>TRBD2|TRBJ2-1|NA|TRBV7-3
CASSLRPRTSGGPYNEQFF
TGTGCCAGCAGCTTAAGGCCGCGGACTAGCGGGGGCCCCTACAATGAGCAGTTCTTC
>TRBD1|TRBJ1-5|NA|TRBV19
CASWPTGGRRMSNQPQHF
TGTGCCAGTTGGCCGACAGGGGGCAGAAGAATGAGCAATCAGCCCCAGCATTTT
>TRBD1|TRBJ1-4|NA|TRBV5-1
CASSLGYRGEKLFF
TGCGCCAGCAGCTTGGGATACAGGGGCGAAAAACTGTTTTTT
>NA|TRBJ1-3|NA|TRBV29-1
CSVSRDLGNTIYF
TGCAGCGTTTCCAGGGATTTAGGAAACACCATATATTTT
>NA|TRBJ1-6|NA|TRBV15
CATSTRQPNSPLHF
TGTGCCACCAGCACCAGACAGCCTAATTCACCCCTCCACTTT
>NA|TRBJ1-5|few|TRBV5-6
CASSLTGNQPQHF
TGTGCCAGCAGCCTCACAGGGAACCAGCCCCAGCATTTT
>TRBD1|TRBJ2-5|once|TRBV4-1
CASSQGQGVAETQYF
TGCGCCAGCAGCCAAGGGCAGGGGGTCGCAGAGACCCAGTACTTC
>TRBD1|TRBJ1-1|once|TRBV30
CAWDPGQGRTAFF
TGTGCCTGGGATCCGGGACAGGGGAGAACGGCTTTCTTT
>NA|TRBJ2-3|NA|TRBV19
CASSGQGTTDTQYF
TGTGCCAGTAGTGGGCAGGGAACCACAGATACGCAGTATTTT
>NA|TRBJ1-1|NA|TRBV29-1
CSVGSRRDTEAFF
TGCAGCGTTGGGTCTCGGCGGGACACTGAAGCTTTCTTT
>NA|TRBJ1-1|NA|TRBV21-1
CASSLTRGRRDTEAFF
TGTGCCAGCAGCTTAACCAGGGGGCGTAGGGACACTGAAGCTTTCTTT
>TRBD1|TRBJ1-1|NA|TRBV7-8
CASSPDMTGMNTEAFF
TGTGCCAGCAGCCCTGACATGACAGGGATGAACACTGAAGCTTTCTTT
>TRBD2|TRBJ2-3|once|TRBV10-3
CAISDPGGVPTDTQYF
TGTGCCATCAGTGACCCGGGAGGGGTTCCCACAGATACGCAGTATTTT
>TRBD2|TRBJ2-1|NA|TRBV5-4
CASSFRSGGASDEQFF
TGTGCCAGCAGCTTTCGGAGCGGGGGGGCTTCGGATGAGCAGTTCTTC
>NA|TRBJ2-1|NA|TRBV7-6
CASSLVTGTEQFF
TGTGCCAGCAGCTTAGTAACAGGTACCGAGCAGTTCTTC
>NA|TRBJ1-1|NA|TRBV30
CAWSRVAEAFF
TGTGCCTGGTCCAGGGTGGCTGAAGCTTTCTTT
>TRBD1|TRBJ2-1|NA|TRBV2
CASRVGGRQGADEQFF
TGTGCCAGCAGGGTGGGTGGTCGGCAGGGGGCTGATGAGCAGTTCTTC
>NA|TRBJ1-2|NA|TRBV29-1
CSVAIGVWGYTF
TGCAGCGTTGCAATCGGGGTATGGGGCTACACCTTC
>NA|TRBJ1-1|NA|TRBV21-1
CASSKVSDRGLTEAFF
TGTGCCAGCAGCAAAGTCAGTGACAGGGGGCTCACTGAAGCTTTCTTT
>NA|TRBJ1-5|NA|TRBV12-5
CASGRGNTIQPQHF
TGTGCTAGTGGCCGCGGGAATACCATTCAGCCCCAGCATTTT
>NA|TRBJ1-4|NA|TRBV5-1
CASRTAGNEKLFF
TGCGCCAGCAGGACAGCGGGAAATGAAAAACTGTTTTTT
>NA|TRBJ2-5|once|TRBV18
CASSPDTQETQYF
TGTGCCAGCTCACCAGACACCCAAGAGACCCAGTACTTC
>NA|TRBJ1-1|NA|TRBV3-1/TRBV3-2
CASSQGHRGTEAFF
TGTGCCAGCAGCCAGGGACACCGAGGGACTGAAGCTTTCTTT
>TRBD1|TRBJ1-3|NA|TRBV5-1
CASSPGTGGNTIYF
TGCGCCAGCAGCCCAGGGACAGGTGGAAACACCATATATTTT
>NA|TRBJ1-1|NA|TRBV29-1
CSVDLGTGETEAFF
TGCAGCGTTGATCTCGGTACGGGGGAGACTGAAGCTTTCTTT
>NA|TRBJ2-3|NA|TRBV6-5
CASSYRGEKPYTQYF
TGTGCCAGCAGTTACCGGGGTGAGAAGCCGTATACGCAGTATTTT
>NA|TRBJ2-1|NA|TRBV7-3
CASSLRHREGNEQFF
TGTGCCAGCAGCTTACGGCACAGGGAAGGCAATGAGCAGTTCTTC
>NA|TRBJ1-2|NA|TRBV5-1
CASSSETGTLGGYTF
TGCGCCAGCAGCTCGGAGACCGGGACATTAGGTGGCTACACCTTC
>NA|TRBJ1-3|few|TRBV19
CASGPLRDSGNTIYF
TGTGCCAGTGGCCCCCTTCGTGACTCTGGAAACACCATATATTTT
>TRBD2|TRBJ2-5|NA|TRBV4-1
CASSQEPIAGGPQETQYF
TGCGCCAGCAGCCAAGAACCTATAGCGGGGGGGCCCCAAGAGACCCAGTACTTC
>NA|TRBJ2-7|NA|TRBV5-5
CASSILTGADEQYF
TGTGCCAGCAGCATACTGACAGGCGCCGACGAGCAGTACTTC
>TRBD2|TRBJ2-3|NA|TRBV5-1
CASSPTSADTQYF
TGCGCCAGCAGCCCCACTAGCGCGGATACGCAGTATTTT
>NA|TRBJ2-7|NA|TRBV19
CASSPTGVYEQYF
TGTGCCAGTAGTCCTACAGGTGTGTACGAGCAGTACTTC
>TRBD2|TRBJ2-3|NA|TRBV5-1
CASSSAPAGGTDTQYF
TGCGCCAGCAGCTCGGCCCCAGCGGGGGGCACAGATACGCAGTATTTT
>NA|TRBJ1-6|NA|TRBV18
CASSPPDGSPYNSPLHF
TGTGCCAGCTCACCACCTGACGGGTCCCCCTATAATTCACCCCTCCACTTT
>TRBD2|TRBJ2-7|NA|TRBV24-1
CATSDPAWAGGYEQYF
TGTGCCACCAGTGATCCCGCCTGGGCGGGGGGCTACGAGCAGTACTTC
>NA|TRBJ2-1|NA|TRBV11-2
CASSFVGASEQFF
TGTGCCAGCAGCTTTGTGGGGGCCAGCGAGCAGTTCTTC
>TRBD1|TRBJ1-4|NA|TRBV5-1
CASSWGQNNEKLFF
TGCGCCAGCAGCTGGGGACAGAATAATGAAAAACTGTTTTTT
>NA|TRBJ2-3|NA|TRBV6-2/TRBV6-3
CASSYAGQNTDTQYF
TGTGCCAGCAGTTACGCGGGGCAGAACACAGATACGCAGTATTTT
>NA|TRBJ1-2|NA|TRBV6-6
CASTLRETYGYTF
TGTGCCAGCACCCTACGGGAAACCTATGGCTACACCTTC
>TRBD1|TRBJ1-3|NA|TRBV5-1
CASSSAGGSGNTIYF
TGCGCCAGCAGCTCTGCAGGGGGCTCTGGAAACACCATATATTTT
>NA|TRBJ1-2|NA|TRBV28
CASSREGGRLGGYTF
TGTGCCAGCAGCCGAGAGGGGGGGCGCCTTGGTGGCTACACCTTC
>NA|TRBJ2-2|NA|TRBV7-8
CASSLDRGTGELFF
TGTGCCAGCAGCTTAGATCGGGGAACCGGGGAGCTGTTTTTT
>TRBD2|TRBJ2-7|once|TRBV11-3
CASSPRGSGGTYEQYF
TGTGCCAGCAGCCCTAGAGGTAGCGGGGGGACCTACGAGCAGTACTTC
>NA|TRBJ2-5|NA|TRBV5-6
CASSLKGGNRIETQYF
TGTGCCAGCAGCTTGAAAGGGGGAAATCGTATAGAGACCCAGTACTTC
>NA|TRBJ1-1|NA|TRBV11-3
CATKLGGPGDTEAFF
TGTGCCACAAAACTGGGAGGGCCAGGGGACACTGAAGCTTTCTTT
>TRBD2|TRBJ2-3|NA|TRBV5-1
CASSFNRGDTDTQYF
TGCGCCAGCAGCTTCAATCGGGGGGACACAGATACGCAGTATTTT
>NA|TRBJ1-6|few|TRBV3-1/TRBV3-2
CASSQGRQPNSPLHF
TGTGCCAGCAGCCAAGGGAGACAGCCTAATTCACCCCTCCACTTT
>NA|TRBJ1-2|few|TRBV1
CTSSQDRETSFGYTF
TGCACCAGCAGCCAAGATCGAGAGACTTCCTTTGGCTACACCTTC
>TRBD1|TRBJ1-1|NA|TRBV2
CASSAQGERTEAFF
TGTGCCAGCAGCGCCCAGGGGGAACGGACTGAAGCTTTCTTT